There are many counts of the clone carrying this T cell receptor beta chain. Its antigen is unknown. TCRdb itself ran the 5' RACE reads through MiXCR, one entry per CDR3 protein. The sample holds under 300,000 distinct CDR3 sequences, over 12% seen once. With 4 bases clipped from V and 1 base from J, the junction kept 1 base outside the gene matches. The CDR3 spans 13 residues. This record belongs to a study of identical twins. Study findings and constraints: The study based its conclusions on cross-sectional statistical analysis and did not follow the same donors. Carriage of fewer insertions was seen in abundant cord blood beta clonotypes, whereas memory repertoires showed none.

Sequenced: memory (CD45RO+) T cells sorted from blood. The V and J genes are TRBV12-3 or TRBV12-4 and TRBJ2-7, with 7 bases lining up with TRBD1. The receptor comes from a woman between 18 and 29 years old in good health. This CDR3 is CASSWDRSYEQYF. CDR3 DNA: TGTGCCAGCAGTTGGGACAGATCCTACGAGCAGTACTTC.